Below are 14 T cell receptor beta chains sequenced from a single sample in a study of somatic mutations in cytotoxic T cells in rheumatoid arthritis. Sequencing was performed with immunoSEQ multiplex PCR; in TCRdb, only in-frame clones are kept and a portion is missing. The table lists around 20,000 clones, about four fifths of them singletons. Sequenced: CD8+ T cells sorted from blood. Receptors originate from a man between 18 and 35 years old with rheumatoid arthritis.

The chain has TRBV5-1 and TRBJ2-5; 8 nucleotides match TRBD2. V gave up 1 base and J gave up 5 bases; unmatched junction bases: 10. The CDR3 sequence is 16 residues long. CDR1 SGHRS and CDR2 YFSETQ come from the germline V gene. The CDR3 DNA reads TGCGCCAGCAGCTTGTTTCGCGGGGGGCGTTTCGAGACCCAGTACTTC. Protein sequence: CASSLFRGGRFETQYF.

The V gene is TRBV20-1, the J gene TRBJ2-7; no clear D. Trimming pared 4 bases from V and 7 bases from J, leaving 11 bases between. Germline V gives CDR1 DFQATT, CDR2 SNEGSKA (reference sequence). The CDR3 covers 11 residues. The CDR3 loop reads CSAKKSREQYF. The CDR3 DNA follows: TGCAGTGCTAAAAAAAGCCGGGAGCAGTACTTC.

The chain has TRBV27 and TRBJ1-4, with D perhaps TRBD1 (6 bases). Between the trimmed V and J ends, which lost 0 bases and 0 bases, there was a span of 17 bases. CDR3 length: 19 residues. In germline, CDR1 is MNHEY, CDR2 SMNVEV (reference sequence). The chain's CDR3 is CASSLSGQGLGTTNEKLFF. CDR3 coding DNA: TGTGCCAGCAGTTTATCGGGTCAGGGGCTGGGAACAACTAATGAAAAACTGTTTTTT.

The chain couples TRBV4-2 to TRBJ1-2, with a weak D call TRBD1 (5 bases). This CDR3 is built from 14 residues. V was cut by 4 bases and J by 4 bases, with 13 bases left in between. Germline CDR1 is LGHNA and CDR2 is YNFKEQ. The CDR3 loop reads CASSPGTDLYGYTF. CDR3 bases: TGTGCCAGCAGCCCCGGGACCGATCTCTATGGCTACACCTTC.

The chain recombines TRBV6-5 with TRBJ2-1; maybe TRBD2 (5 bases). CDR3 length: 14 residues. The V end was cut by 6 bases, the J end by 3 bases, with 12 bases between. Looked up from germline, CDR1 is MNHEY and CDR2 is SVGAGI. CDR3 bases: TGTGCCAGCAGCTCGAGCGGCGACTACAATGAGCAGTTCTTC. Its protein is CASSSSGDYNEQFF.

This chain connects TRBV5-5 to TRBJ1-5; no reliable D call. Deletions cut 3 bases from V and 0 bases from J, with 16 bases between. The germline gives CDR1 SGHKS, CDR2 YYEKEE (reference sequence). The CDR3 loop spans 17 amino acids. CDR3 nucleotide sequence: TGTGCCAGCAGCTGGGGAGGAGCTTACTATAGCAATCAGCCCCAGCATTTT. Translation: CASSWGGAYYSNQPQHF.

The rearrangement links TRBV19 to TRBJ2-1; possibly TRBD1 or TRBD2 for D (5 bases each). CDR3 length: 15 residues. Germline V gives CDR1 LNHDA, CDR2 SQIVND (reference sequence). Trimming removed 6 bases from V and 8 bases from J, with 20 bases in between. The DNA for the CDR3 is TGTGCCAGTAGCACGACAGTTAGCGTACTCGATGAGCAGTTCTTC. This gives the protein CASSTTVSVLDEQFF.

The gene calls are TRBV2 and TRBJ2-7; no clear D. CDR1 is SNHLY, CDR2 FYNNEI, per germline. This CDR3 has 11 amino acids. The V end was cut by 6 bases, the J end by 9 bases, with 12 bases between. The CDR3: CASSGRPWQYF. DNA for the CDR3: TGTGCCAGCAGCGGTCGTCCCTGGCAGTACTTC.

This chain connects TRBV4-1 to TRBJ2-7; no firm D call. CDR3 length equals 14 residues. V was shortened by 0 bases and J by 7 bases, with 13 bases between the two germline ends. Germline lookup yields CDR1 MGHRA and CDR2 YSYEKL. CDR3 nucleotide sequence: TGCGCCAGCAGCCAAGATCTACGCAGTGGGGAGCAGTACTTC. Its protein is CASSQDLRSGEQYF.

This clone was detected a few times. The chain recombines TRBV6-6 with TRBJ2-5; 8 bases are shared with TRBD1. This CDR3 is 16 amino acids long. The germline gives CDR1 MNHNY, CDR2 SVGAGI (reference sequence). With V trimmed by 0 bases and J by 3 bases, 6 bases remained unmatched. DNA of the CDR3: TGTGCCAGCAGTTACTCGATGACAGGGGCGAAAGAGACCCAGTACTTC. It encodes CASSYSMTGAKETQYF.

This clone was recorded once. The rearrangement links TRBV7-2 to TRBJ2-7, with a tentative D call TRBD1 (6 bases). The CDR3 is 15 residues long. The germline gives CDR1 SGHTA, CDR2 FQGNSA. V lost 2 bases and J lost 0, with 11 bases in between. This CDR3 is CASSLRTATSYEQYF. CDR3 DNA sequence: TGTGCCAGCAGCTTAAGGACAGCGACCTCCTACGAGCAGTACTTC.

This chain joins TRBV6-1 and TRBJ1-1; D uncertain. V was shortened by 5 bases and J by 8 bases, with 12 bases between the two germline ends. Germline V gene data show CDR1 as MNHNS and CDR2 as SASEGT. CDR3 length: 12 residues. Here the CDR3 reads CASSPRFVEAFF. CDR3 coding DNA: TGTGCCAGCAGTCCACGTTTTGTGGAAGCTTTCTTT.

This sequence joins TRBV7-5 and TRBJ2-3. TRBV7-5 counts as a pseudogene. The CDR3 runs 13 residues. The CDR3 DNA reads as TGTGCCAGAAGCTCCGGACCCACAGATACGCAGTATTTT. Translation: CARSSGPTDTQYF.

The chain combines TRBV27 with TRBJ1-2, with 8 bases identical to TRBD1. V dropped 5 bases and J dropped 0; count of bases not matched to a gene: 11. This CDR3 is 17 amino acids long. Germline values: CDR1 MNHEY, CDR2 SMNVEV (reference sequence). The DNA of the CDR3 is TGTGCCAGCAGTCCGCCGGGACAGGTGTTTGCTAACTATGGCTACACCTTC. Translating it yields CASSPPGQVFANYGYTF.